This TCR beta chain is drawn from a study of PD-1 blockade in classical Hodgkin lymphoma. About the study: On a schedule of every 2 weeks, patients received nivolumab 3 mg/kg intravenously.

This CDR3 is 16 amino acids long. Germline values: CDR1 SGHVS, CDR2 FNYEAQ. Trimming cost V 1 base and J 1 base; bases outside gene matches: 5. Findings and limits, study-wide: The drivers behind the repertoire differences, possibly disease activity or prior therapy, remain undefined.

All patients experienced relapse after autologous stem cell transplantation, and brentuximab vedotin exposure was variable. With respect to this clone: Its matching antigen is unknown.

Sequencing was performed with immunoSEQ multiplex PCR; in TCRdb, only in-frame clones are kept and a portion is missing. This sample has nearly 55,000 clones, with about 85% found just once. The chain employs TRBV7-6 and TRBJ2-3; 7 bases fit TRBD2. Sequencing used peripheral blood mononuclear cells (PBMCs), obtained at baseline. The receptor comes from a human donor with classical Hodgkin lymphoma. The CDR3 nucleotides read TGTGCCAGCAGCTTAGATGGCGGGAGTGGCACAGATACGCAGTATTTT. This encodes CASSLDGGSGTDTQYF.